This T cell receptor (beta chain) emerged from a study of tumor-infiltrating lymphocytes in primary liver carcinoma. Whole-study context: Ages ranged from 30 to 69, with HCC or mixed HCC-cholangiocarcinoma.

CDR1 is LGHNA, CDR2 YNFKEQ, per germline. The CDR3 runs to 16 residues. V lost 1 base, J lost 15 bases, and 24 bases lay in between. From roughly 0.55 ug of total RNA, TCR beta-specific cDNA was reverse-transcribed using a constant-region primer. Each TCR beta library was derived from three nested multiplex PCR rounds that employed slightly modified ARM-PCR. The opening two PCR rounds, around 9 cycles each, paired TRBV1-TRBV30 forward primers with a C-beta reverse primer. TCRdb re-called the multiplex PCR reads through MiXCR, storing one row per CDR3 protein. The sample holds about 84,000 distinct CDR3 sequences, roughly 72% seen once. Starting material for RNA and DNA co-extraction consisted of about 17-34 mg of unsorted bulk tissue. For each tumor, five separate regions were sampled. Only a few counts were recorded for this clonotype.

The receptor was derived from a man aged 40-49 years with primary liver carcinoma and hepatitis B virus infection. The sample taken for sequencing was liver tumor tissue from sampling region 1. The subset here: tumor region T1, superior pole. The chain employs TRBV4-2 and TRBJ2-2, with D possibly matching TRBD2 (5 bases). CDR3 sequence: CASSQAPNTGTGKLFF. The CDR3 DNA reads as TGTGCCAGCAGCCAAGCGCCGAACACCGGCACCGGGAAGTTGTTTTTT.